The clone carrying this T cell receptor (beta chain) was observed a handful of times. This record belongs to a study of T-cell reconstitution after alpha-beta-depleted transplantation in children. Unique molecular identifiers featured in how the TCRbeta library was prepared. TCRdb ran MiXCR on the PCR reads and lists one entry per CDR3 protein. The sample has some 500,000 distinct CDR3 sequences; around 16% are singletons. V lost 10 bases and J lost 2; bases outside the gene matches: 6. The CDR3 contains 13 residues. This chain links TRBV12-3 or TRBV12-4 with TRBJ1-2; 8 bases are a match to TRBD1. The sample consisted of PBMCs from the stem cell graft donor, taken from the stem cell graft. The TCR comes from a human donor who donated a stem cell graft to a child with acute lymphoblastic leukemia. The CDR3 is CATFRTGNYGYTF. In DNA form, the CDR3 reads TGTGCCACCTTCCGGACAGGGAACTATGGCTACACCTTC.